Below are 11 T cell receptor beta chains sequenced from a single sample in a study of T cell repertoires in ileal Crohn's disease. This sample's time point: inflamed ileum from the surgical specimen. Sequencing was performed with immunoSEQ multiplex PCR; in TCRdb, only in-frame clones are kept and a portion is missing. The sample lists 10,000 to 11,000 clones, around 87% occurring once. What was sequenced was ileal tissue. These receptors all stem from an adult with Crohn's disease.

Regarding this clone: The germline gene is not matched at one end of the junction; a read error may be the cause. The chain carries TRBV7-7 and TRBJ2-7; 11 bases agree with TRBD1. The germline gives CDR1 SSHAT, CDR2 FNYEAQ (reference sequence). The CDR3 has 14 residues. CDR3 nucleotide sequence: TGTGCTAGCAGCTTTGGGACAGGGGGCTACGAGCAGTACTTC. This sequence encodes CASSFGTGGYEQYF.

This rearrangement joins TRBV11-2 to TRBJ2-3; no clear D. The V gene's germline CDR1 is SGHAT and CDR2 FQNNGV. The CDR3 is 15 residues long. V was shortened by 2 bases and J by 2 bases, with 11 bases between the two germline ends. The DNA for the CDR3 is TGTGCCAGCAGCTTAAACGGGCGTTCCACAGATACGCAGTATTTT. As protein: CASSLNGRSTDTQYF.

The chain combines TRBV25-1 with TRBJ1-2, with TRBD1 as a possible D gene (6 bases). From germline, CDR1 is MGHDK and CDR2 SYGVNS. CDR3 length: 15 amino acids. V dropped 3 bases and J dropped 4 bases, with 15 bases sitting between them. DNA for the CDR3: TGTGCCAGCAGTGACAGGGGAGGTTGGGGCTATGGCTACACCTTC. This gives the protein CASSDRGGWGYGYTF.

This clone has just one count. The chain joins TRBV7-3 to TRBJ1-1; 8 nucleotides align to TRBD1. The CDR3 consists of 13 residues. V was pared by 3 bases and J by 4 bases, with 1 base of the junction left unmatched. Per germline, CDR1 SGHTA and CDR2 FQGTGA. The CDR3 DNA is TGTGCCAGCAGCTTTGACAGGGGCACTGAAGCTTTCTTT. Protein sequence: CASSFDRGTEAFF.

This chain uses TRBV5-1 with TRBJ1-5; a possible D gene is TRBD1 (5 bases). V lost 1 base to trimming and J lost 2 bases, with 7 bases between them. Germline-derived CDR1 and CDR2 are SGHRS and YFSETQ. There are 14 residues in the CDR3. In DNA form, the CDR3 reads TGCGCCAGCAGCTTGCAAGGGGGCAATCAGCCCCAGCATTTT. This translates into CASSLQGGNQPQHF.

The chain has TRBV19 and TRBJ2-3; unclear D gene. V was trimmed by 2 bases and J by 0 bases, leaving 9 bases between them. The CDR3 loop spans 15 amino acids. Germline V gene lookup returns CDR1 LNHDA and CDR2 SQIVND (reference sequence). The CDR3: CASSISRPSTDTQYF. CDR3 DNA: TGTGCCAGTAGTATAAGTAGGCCTAGCACAGATACGCAGTATTTT.

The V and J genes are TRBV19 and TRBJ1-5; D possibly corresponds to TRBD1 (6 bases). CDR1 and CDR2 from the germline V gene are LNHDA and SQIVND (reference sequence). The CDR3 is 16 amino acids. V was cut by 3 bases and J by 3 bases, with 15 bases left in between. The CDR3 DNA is TGTGCCAGTAGTATGCCCTCGGGGGCCACCAATCAGCCCCAGCATTTT. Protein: CASSMPSGATNQPQHF.

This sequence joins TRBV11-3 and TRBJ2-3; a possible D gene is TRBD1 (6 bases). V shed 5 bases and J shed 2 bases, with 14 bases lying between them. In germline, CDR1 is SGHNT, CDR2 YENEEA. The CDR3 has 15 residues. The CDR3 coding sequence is TGTGCCAGCAGCCTCAGGGGTCCTCCCACAGATACGCAGTATTTT. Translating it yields CASSLRGPPTDTQYF.

The CDR3, as DNA: TGTGCCAGCAGCGTGGGGACTAGAGTAACCGGGGAGCTGTTTTTT. As protein: CASSVGTRVTGELFF. The chain employs TRBV9 and TRBJ2-2; TRBD2 matches at 8 bases. Germline CDR1 is SGDLS and CDR2 is YYNGEE. With 2 bases clipped from V and 5 bases from J, the junction kept 5 bases outside the gene matches. This CDR3 spans 15 amino acids.

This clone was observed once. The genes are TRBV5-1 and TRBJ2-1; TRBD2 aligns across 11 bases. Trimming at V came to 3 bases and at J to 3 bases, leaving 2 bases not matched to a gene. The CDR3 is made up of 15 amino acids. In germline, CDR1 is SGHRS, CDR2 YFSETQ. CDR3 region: CASSSGTSGYNEQFF. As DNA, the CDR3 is TGCGCCAGCAGCTCCGGGACTAGCGGCTACAATGAGCAGTTCTTC.

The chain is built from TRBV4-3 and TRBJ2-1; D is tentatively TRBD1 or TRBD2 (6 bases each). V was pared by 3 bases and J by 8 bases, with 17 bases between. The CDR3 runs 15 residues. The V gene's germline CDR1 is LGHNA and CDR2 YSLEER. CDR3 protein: CASSHSTGGGDEQFF. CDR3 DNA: TGCGCCAGCAGCCACTCGACAGGCGGCGGGGATGAGCAGTTCTTC.